A single sample is the source of the 15 T cell receptor beta chains below, sequenced in a study of shared clonotypes between healthy human individuals. Repertoires were generated with immunoSEQ multiplex PCR, while TCRdb's copy carries only in-frame clones and drops some. The data contain about 2.3 million clones, 85% to 95% of them singletons. Sequenced sample: naive CD4+ T cells from PBMCs. Subset specified: CD45RA+ positively selected. The receptors come from a man younger than 35 in good health. Some clones in this sample may be carry-over from other donors' samples.

The chain has TRBV11-3 and TRBJ2-1; 10 positions agree with TRBD2. V lost 2 bases to trimming and J lost 4 bases; unmatched junction nucleotides: 14. Germline V gene sequence: CDR1 SGHNT, CDR2 YENEEA. This CDR3 has 19 amino acids. CDR3 protein: CASSLTLGLAVSLYNEQFF. In nucleotides, the CDR3 is TGTGCCAGCAGCTTAACCCTCGGACTAGCGGTATCTCTTTACAATGAGCAGTTCTTC.

This chain connects TRBV30 to TRBJ2-1, with 7 bases lining up with TRBD2. CDR1 is GTSNPN, CDR2 SVGIG, per germline (reference sequence). The CDR3 has 15 amino acids. Unmatched junction bases numbered 7, after V lost 1 base and J lost 4 bases. For the CDR3, the DNA is TGTGCCTGGAGTGATAGTCCTAGCGGATACAATGAGCAGTTCTTC. Translating it yields CAWSDSPSGYNEQFF.

The chain joins TRBV5-1 to TRBJ2-7; 8 nucleotides agree with TRBD2. The CDR3 has 15 residues. Germline V lookup: CDR1 SGHRS, CDR2 YFSETQ. Unmatched junction bases numbered 6, after V lost 1 base and J lost 3 bases. As DNA, the CDR3 is TGCGCCAGCAGCTTGTTAGCGGGAAGAGACTACGAGCAGTACTTC. Protein product: CASSLLAGRDYEQYF.

This clone occurred once. The V gene is TRBV4-2, the J gene TRBJ1-1, with D maybe TRBD1 (5 bases). Germline V gene sequence: CDR1 LGHNA, CDR2 YNFKEQ. There are 12 residues in the CDR3. Trimming took 5 bases from V and 6 from J, leaving 10 bases between them. In DNA, the CDR3 is TGTGCCAGCAGCTCCCAAGGGGCTGAAGCTTTCTTT. This translates into CASSSQGAEAFF.

The chain uses TRBV6-5 and TRBJ1-4, with a possible D match to TRBD1 (5 bases). The CDR3 has 13 residues. Germline CDR1 is MNHEY and CDR2 is SVGAGI. V was clipped by 6 bases and J by 11 bases, with 16 bases between them. CDR3 residues: CASSVNQWGKLFF. The CDR3 nucleotides read TGTGCCAGCAGCGTAAACCAGTGGGGGAAACTGTTTTTT.

The chain uses TRBV12-2 and TRBJ1-5. TRBV12-2 is recorded as a pseudogene. The CDR3 spans 20 residues. The CDR3 region is CASRRRWEWPAIYSNQPQHF. For the CDR3, the DNA is TGTGCAAGTCGCCGCAGGTGGGAATGGCCCGCTATCTATAGCAATCAGCCCCAGCATTTT.

The genes are TRBV7-9 and TRBJ2-2; no clear D. The CDR3 length is 15 residues. Trimming left V 2 bases short and J 4 bases short, with 11 bases between. Looked up from germline, CDR1 is SEHNR and CDR2 is FQNEAQ (reference sequence). The CDR3 coding sequence is TGTGCCAGCAGCTTACTCCTTGAGATCACCGGGGAGCTGTTTTTT. Translated, it gives CASSLLLEITGELFF. The full variable domain, rest sourced from reference TRBV7-9 and TRBJ2-2, is DTGVSQNPRHKITKRGQNVTFRCDPISEHNRLYWYRQTLGQGPEFLTYFQNEAQLEKSRLLSDRFSAERPKGSFSTLEIQRTEQGDSAMYLCASSLLLEITGELFFGEGSRLTVL.

This chain joins TRBV6-1 and TRBJ2-7; TRBD1 is a possible D gene (5 bases). V shed 7 bases and J shed 3 bases, with 10 bases lying between them. The CDR3 length is 12 residues. In germline, CDR1 is MNHNS, CDR2 SASEGT. The CDR3 region is CASTQGSYEQYF. CDR3 nucleotides: TGTGCCAGCACCCAGGGTAGCTACGAGCAGTACTTC.

The chain employs TRBV5-5 and TRBJ2-7, with TRBD1 matching 10 bases. The germline CDR1 and CDR2 sequences are SGHKS and YYEKEE (reference sequence). CDR3 length: 14 amino acids. J lost 5 bases, V lost 4 bases, and 6 bases had no gene match. The CDR3 is CASSLGTGEDEQYF. DNA of the CDR3: TGTGCCAGCAGCCTAGGGACAGGGGAGGACGAGCAGTACTTC.

This clone was found once. The chain has TRBV18 and TRBJ2-7; 12 bases map to TRBD2. The CDR3 spans 16 residues. The germline V gene has CDR1 KGHSH and CDR2 LQKENI. The V and J ends lost 3 bases and 4 bases, in that order; junction bases with no gene match: 7. The CDR3 nucleotides are TGTGCCAGCTCACCGGGACTAGCGGGCGCCCTTTACGAGCAGTACTTC. Its protein is CASSPGLAGALYEQYF. The full variable domain, its missing parts supplied by reference TRBV18 and TRBJ2-7, is NAGVMQNPRHLVRRRGQEARLRCSPMKGHSHVYWYRQLPEEGLKFMVYLQKENIIDESGMPKERFSAEFPKEGPSILRIQQVVRGDSAAYFCASSPGLAGALYEQYFGPGTRLTVT.

This sequence joins TRBV5-1 and TRBJ2-2; 7 bases match TRBD1. Unmatched junction bases numbered 7, after V lost 4 bases and J lost 1 base. The CDR3 is 16 amino acids. Germline loops: CDR1 SGHRS, CDR2 YFSETQ. The DNA for the CDR3 is TGCGCCAGCAGCCCGGGACAGATTTTGAACACCGGGGAGCTGTTTTTT. Translated: CASSPGQILNTGELFF. Looking up the rest from reference TRBV5-1 and TRBJ2-2 gives the full variable domain: KAGVTQTPRYLIKTRGQQVTLSCSPISGHRSVSWYQQTPGQGLQFLFEYFSETQRNKGNFPGRFSGRQFSNSRSEMNVSTLELGDSALYLCASSPGQILNTGELFFGEGSRLTVL.

This chain's CDR3 is CASGSGTSGNTGELFF. In DNA form, the CDR3 reads TGTGCCAGCGGGTCCGGGACTAGCGGAAACACCGGGGAGCTGTTTTTT. The chain joins TRBV7-9 to TRBJ2-2, with 11 bases that match TRBD2. This CDR3 comprises 16 residues. V shed 8 bases and J 2 bases; nucleotides not matched to a gene: 7. The germline V gene encodes CDR1 SEHNR and CDR2 FQNEAQ (reference sequence).

The sample holds one count of this clone. This chain connects TRBV19 to TRBJ2-7, with D perhaps TRBD2 (5 bases). CDR1 is LNHDA and CDR2 is SQIVND in the germline V gene (reference sequence). This CDR3 spans 16 amino acids. Trimming cost V 4 bases and J 2 bases, with 18 bases left between them. In nucleotides, the CDR3 is TGTGCCAGTAGTAGCGGAGGAATAATCGGTACCTACGAGCAGTACTTC. This codes for CASSSGGIIGTYEQYF.

V usage is TRBV18 and J usage is TRBJ2-2; unclear D gene. Germline V lookup: CDR1 KGHSH, CDR2 LQKENI. V was shortened by 2 bases and J by 2 bases, with 12 bases between the two germline ends. The CDR3 is made up of 16 amino acids. The CDR3 protein is CASSPIPGPNTGELFF. The DNA of the CDR3 is TGTGCCAGCTCACCAATTCCGGGTCCCAACACCGGGGAGCTGTTTTTT. The entire variable domain, with the rest obtained from reference TRBV18 and TRBJ2-2, is as follows: NAGVMQNPRHLVRRRGQEARLRCSPMKGHSHVYWYRQLPEEGLKFMVYLQKENIIDESGMPKERFSAEFPKEGPSILRIQQVVRGDSAAYFCASSPIPGPNTGELFFGEGSRLTVL.

This chain uses TRBV19 with TRBJ2-7; D is unresolved. Looked up from germline, CDR1 is LNHDA and CDR2 is SQIVND (reference sequence). Trimming cost V 0 bases and J 4 bases, with 7 bases left between them. The CDR3 is made up of 13 amino acids. CDR3 bases: TGTGCCAGTAGTATAGATTCGGAATACGAGCAGTACTTC. Its translation: CASSIDSEYEQYF.